The TCR beta chain under discussion was sequenced for a study of cytomegalovirus exposure and HLA in healthy donors. On the study more broadly: Of a few hundred genotyped donors, roughly 80% clustered with self-reported Caucasian donors.

General study results and limits: Within an earlier analysis, most TCR beta V segments proved productive either about 90% or about 30% of the time. A later examination showed that TCR association rates differed by HLA locus, with DRB1 most and HLA-C fewest. The CMV antigen specificity of a few CMV-associated chains was confirmed through in vitro analysis.

13 Jbeta primers and 60 Vbeta primers were used for the PCR. Produced via immunoSEQ multiplex PCR; TCRdb's table is partial and in-frame only. The table has about 130,000 clones, around 82% seen once. This clone was recorded once. Antigen: not known. There are 17 residues in the CDR3. The germline CDR1 and CDR2 sequences are SGHTA and FQGNSA. Between the trimmed V and J ends, which lost 1 base and 2 bases, there was a span of 15 bases. V and J are TRBV7-2 and TRBJ2-1, with D unclear. This clonotype originated in a boy aged 5-17 years in good health and CMV-seronegative. Sequencing input: PBMCs. CDR3 loop: CASSLVFWRLTYNEQFF. The CDR3 DNA reads TGTGCCAGCAGCTTAGTGTTCTGGCGGCTGACCTACAATGAGCAGTTCTTC.